Described below is a single TCR beta chain sequence and its context. This sample was included in a study of patients and donors after allogeneic stem cell transplantation. TCRdb re-analysed the RT-PCR reads in MiXCR, keeping a single row per CDR3 protein. Seen here are around 160,000 distinct CDR3 sequences, 30% observed once, and the top ten hold around 3.3%. Germline CDR1 and CDR2: SNHLY and FYNNEI. The CDR3 totals 16 residues. Trimming removed 7 bases from V and 7 bases from J; junction bases left unmatched: 10. The V and J genes are TRBV2 and TRBJ2-3, with TRBD2 identical over 14 bases. This receptor was identified in a human donor who was either an allogeneic HSCT recipient or a stem cell or donor lymphocyte infusion donor (not recorded which). It is not recorded whose cells these are; they may come from a transplant donor. The sequencing input was blood, either unsorted or a sorted T cell fraction (not recorded which). CDR3 coding DNA: TGTGCCAGCACCACTCGGACTAGCGGGAGGCGGCATACGCAGTATTTT. Amino acid sequence: CASTTRTSGRRHTQYF. Full variable domain (missing parts from reference TRBV2 and TRBJ2-3): EPEVTQTPSHQVTQMGQEVILRCVPISNHLYFYWYRQILGQKVEFLVSFYNNEISEKSEIFDDQFSVERPDGSNFTLKIRSTKLEDSAMYFCASTTRTSGRRHTQYFGPGTRLTVL.